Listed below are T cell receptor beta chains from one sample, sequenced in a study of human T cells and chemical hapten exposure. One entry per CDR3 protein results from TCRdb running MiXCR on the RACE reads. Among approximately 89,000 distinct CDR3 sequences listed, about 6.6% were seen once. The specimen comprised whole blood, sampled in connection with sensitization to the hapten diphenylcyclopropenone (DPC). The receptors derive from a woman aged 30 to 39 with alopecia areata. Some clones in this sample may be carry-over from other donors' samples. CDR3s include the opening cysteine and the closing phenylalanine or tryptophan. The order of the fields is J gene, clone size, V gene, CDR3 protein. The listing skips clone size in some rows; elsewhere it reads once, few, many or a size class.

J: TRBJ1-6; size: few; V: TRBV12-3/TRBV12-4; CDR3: CASSVFGGPNSPLHF
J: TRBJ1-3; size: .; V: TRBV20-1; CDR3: CSAQRGSGNTIYF
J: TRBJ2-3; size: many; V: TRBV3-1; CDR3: CASSNAGTDTQYF
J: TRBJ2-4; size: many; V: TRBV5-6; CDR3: CASSFGGLAKNIQYF
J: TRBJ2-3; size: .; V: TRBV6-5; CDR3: CASTITLAGGTDTQYF
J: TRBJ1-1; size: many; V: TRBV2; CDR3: CASKFGEDTEAFF
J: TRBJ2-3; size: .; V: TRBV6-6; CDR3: CASSYDRGVDTQYF
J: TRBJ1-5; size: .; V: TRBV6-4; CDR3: CASSEDWVDQPQHF
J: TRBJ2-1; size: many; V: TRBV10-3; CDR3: CAISVDREPYNEQFF
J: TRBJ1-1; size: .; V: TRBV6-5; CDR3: CASSYGTGILDTEAFF
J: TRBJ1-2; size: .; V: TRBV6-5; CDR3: CASSQMTGGMGGYTF
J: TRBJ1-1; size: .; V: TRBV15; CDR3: CATSRDRWTGQKTEAFF
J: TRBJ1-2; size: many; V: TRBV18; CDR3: CASSPSPGLSYGYTF
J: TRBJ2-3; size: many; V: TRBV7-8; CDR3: CASSPLVGSTDTQYF
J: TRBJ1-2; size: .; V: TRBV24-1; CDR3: CATSEASFAGYTF
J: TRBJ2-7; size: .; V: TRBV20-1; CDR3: CSARRETHEQYF
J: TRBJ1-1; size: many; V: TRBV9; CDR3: CASSGGQGDTEAFF
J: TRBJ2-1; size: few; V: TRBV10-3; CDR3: CAISDAPHAGGLPNEQFF
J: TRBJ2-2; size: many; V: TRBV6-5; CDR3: CASSRRTPNTGELFF
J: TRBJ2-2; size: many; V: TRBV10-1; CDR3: CASSQQGGELFF
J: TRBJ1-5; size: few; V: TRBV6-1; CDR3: CASSAIQGQPQHF
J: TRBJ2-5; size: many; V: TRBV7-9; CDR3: CASSLGDRGLQETQYF